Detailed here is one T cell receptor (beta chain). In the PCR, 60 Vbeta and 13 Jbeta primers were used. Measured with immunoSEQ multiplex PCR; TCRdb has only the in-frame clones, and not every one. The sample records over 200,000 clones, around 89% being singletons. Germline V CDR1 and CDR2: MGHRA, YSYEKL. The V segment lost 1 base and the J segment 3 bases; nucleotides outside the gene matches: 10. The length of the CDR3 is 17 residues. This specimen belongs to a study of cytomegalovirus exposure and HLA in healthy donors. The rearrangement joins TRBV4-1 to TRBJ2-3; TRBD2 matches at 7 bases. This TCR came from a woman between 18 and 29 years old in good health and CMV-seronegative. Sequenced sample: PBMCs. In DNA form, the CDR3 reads TGCGCCAGCAGCCAAGGGGCCCCGAGCGGGGTAACAGATACGCAGTATTTT. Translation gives CASSQGAPSGVTDTQYF.